This T cell receptor beta chain was recovered during a study of spatial heterogeneity in lung cancer. TCRdb called the 5' RACE reads again in MiXCR, with one record for every CDR3 protein. The repertoire consists of roughly 71,000 distinct CDR3 sequences, with over 7% occurring once and the leading ten covering 1.5% to 2%. The time point: blood at routine non-recurrence follow-up after resection. Germline V gene sequence: CDR1 DFQATT, CDR2 SNEGSKA (reference sequence). The CDR3 consists of 13 residues. V lost 3 bases to trimming and J lost 0 bases, with 6 bases between them. The V and J genes are TRBV20-1 and TRBJ1-3; a weak D match, TRBD1 (5 bases). The sequences come from PBMCs, collected at follow-up. This clonotype was obtained from a female donor with early-stage non-small cell lung cancer. This CDR3 reads CSASGGSGNTIYF. CDR3 sequence (DNA): TGCAGTGCTAGTGGGGGCTCTGGAAACACCATATATTTT.